This T cell receptor beta chain came from a study of low-dose radiotherapy and immunotherapy resistance in tumors. About the research overall: Per fraction, Cohort 2 was given 1 Gy every two weeks, accumulating a total of 13 Gy over 26 weeks. On a schedule of every two weeks, intravenous cyclophosphamide at a dose of 200 mg/m2 was delivered one day before each radiation and immunotherapy administration.

CDR1 is SGHAT, CDR2 FQNNGV, per germline. Trimming cost V 6 bases and J 2 bases; bases outside gene matches: 8. The CDR3 is 17 residues long. TRAV- and TRBV-specific primers, spanning alpha and beta chains, primed first-strand cDNA. The authors amplified TCRs for roughly 20 PCR cycles with a constant-region primer and a V-primer adapter. After the mRNA was isolated, it was amplified using in vitro transcription. TCRdb itself ran the reads through MiXCR, one entry per CDR3 protein. Here the sample spans tens of thousands of distinct CDR3 sequences, 18% being singletons. The time point is: before trial treatment. Qualifying patients carried advanced solid tumors devoid of tumor-infiltrating lymphocytes.

The sample here was PBMCs, taken before treatment. The source is a male donor with prostate cancer. The chain employs TRBV11-2 and TRBJ1-6; TRBD1 matches at 9 bases. Written as DNA, the CDR3 is TGTGCCAGCAGTACCGGGACAGGGCCGCCCTATAATTCACCCCTCCACTTT. It yields the protein CASSTGTGPPYNSPLHF.